The 21 T cell receptor beta chains below were found in one sample sequenced in a study of T cells after yellow fever vaccination. MiXCR, run by TCRdb on the 5' RACE reads, gives a single entry per CDR3 protein. The profile shows 500,000 to 650,000 distinct CDR3 sequences, about a sixth of them singletons. Source: PBMCs, taken less than 6 days after the first yellow fever vaccination. The receptor set was obtained from a man between 18 and 29 years old who received the YFV17D yellow fever vaccine.

The chain uses TRBV28 and TRBJ1-4; weak D call: TRBD1 (5 bases). Trimming left V 7 bases short and J 8 bases short, with 20 bases between. Germline loops: CDR1 MDHEN, CDR2 SYDVKM. The CDR3 has 15 residues. CDR3 DNA: TGTGCCAGCACCCCGGGGGGGAGGTTTGGAGAAAAACTGTTTTTT. Translation gives CASTPGGRFGEKLFF.

This clonotype was recorded a few times. V gene TRBV7-9 combines with J gene TRBJ2-6; D is possibly TRBD1 (6 bases). Germline lookup yields CDR1 SEHNR and CDR2 FQNEAQ (reference sequence). Trimming stripped 4 bases from V and 3 bases from J, with 16 bases between. This CDR3 region has 17 residues. This chain's CDR3 is CASSYPKTGRGANVLTF. In nucleotides, the CDR3 is TGTGCCAGCAGCTATCCTAAAACAGGGCGTGGGGCCAACGTCCTGACTTTC. The whole variable domain, filled in from reference TRBV7-9 and TRBJ2-6, reads DTGVSQNPRHKITKRGQNVTFRCDPISEHNRLYWYRQTLGQGPEFLTYFQNEAQLEKSRLLSDRFSAERPKGSFSTLEIQRTEQGDSAMYLCASSYPKTGRGANVLTFGAGSRLTVL.

This clonotype was seen only a few times. This rearrangement joins TRBV7-2 to TRBJ2-7; D unclear. Germline CDR1 SGHTA, CDR2 FQGNSA. V was trimmed by 2 bases and J by 4 bases, leaving 12 bases between them. CDR3 size: 14 residues. The CDR3 is CASSLKAVLYEQYF. The CDR3 DNA reads as TGTGCCAGCAGCTTAAAAGCCGTTTTGTACGAGCAGTACTTC. Drawing the rest from reference TRBV7-2 and TRBJ2-7, the complete variable domain is GAGVSQSPSNKVTEKGKDVELRCDPISGHTALYWYRQSLGQGLEFLIYFQGNSAPDKSGLPSDRFSAERTGGSVSTLTIQRTQQEDSAVYLCASSLKAVLYEQYFGPGTRLTVT.

This clonotype was seen a handful of times. This sequence joins TRBV7-9 and TRBJ2-5, with D unclear. The CDR3 extends over 15 amino acids. V lost 6 bases and J lost 4, with 18 bases in between. Germline V gene lookup returns CDR1 SEHNR and CDR2 FQNEAQ (reference sequence). CDR3: CASSPEEWRGETQYF. The CDR3 DNA sequence: TGTGCCAGCAGTCCAGAGGAGTGGCGCGGAGAGACCCAGTACTTC.

Written as DNA, the CDR3 is TGTGCCAGCAGTTACTCGTTCCCGTCCGGGGAGCTGTTTTTT. Encoded protein: CASSYSFPSGELFF. V gene TRBV6-5 combines with J gene TRBJ2-2; no clear D. CDR1 and CDR2 (germline): MNHEY, SVGAGI. Trimming took 0 bases from V and 6 from J, leaving 8 bases between them. This CDR3 has 14 residues.

This clonotype was seen more than once but under ten times. This chain uses TRBV7-2 with TRBJ1-1; the match to TRBD1 covers 10 bases. This CDR3 has 15 amino acids. Germline V gene data show CDR1 as SGHTA and CDR2 as FQGNSA. V dropped 1 base and J dropped 5; count of bases not matched to a gene: 4. In DNA form, the CDR3 reads TGTGCCAGCAGCTTAGGACAGGGGGCATATACTGAAGCTTTCTTT. Translation: CASSLGQGAYTEAFF.

The genes are TRBV6-1 and TRBJ2-5, with 11 bases matching TRBD2. V trimming: 6 bases; J trimming: 0 bases; junction bases outside the gene matches: 6. Germline CDR1 and CDR2: MNHNS and SASEGT. The CDR3 is made up of 16 amino acids. The CDR3 sequence is CASRGTSGKYQETQYF. The DNA of the CDR3 is TGTGCCAGCAGAGGGACTAGCGGAAAGTACCAAGAGACCCAGTACTTC.

This chain links TRBV14 with TRBJ1-4; 7 bases align to TRBD1. The germline CDR1 and CDR2 sequences are SGHDN and FVKESK. V trimming: 1 base; J trimming: 8 bases; junction bases outside the gene matches: 7. This CDR3 has 15 amino acids. The CDR3 nucleotides are TGTGCCAGCAGCCAAGCCGACAGGGTCATCGAAAAACTGTTTTTT. Its protein is CASSQADRVIEKLFF. Looking up the rest from reference TRBV14 and TRBJ1-4 gives the full variable domain: EAGVTQFPSHSVIEKGQTVTLRCDPISGHDNLYWYRRVMGKEIKFLLHFVKESKQDESGMPNNRFLAERTGGTYSTLKVQPAELEDSGVYFCASSQADRVIEKLFFGSGTQLSVL.

The V and J genes are TRBV5-1 and TRBJ2-7, with 10 positions matching TRBD1. Trimming cost V 4 bases and J 3 bases; bases outside gene matches: 4. Looked up from germline, CDR1 is SGHRS and CDR2 is YFSETQ. CDR3 length: 14 amino acids. CDR3 in amino acids: CASSRQGAFYEQYF. The CDR3 coding sequence is TGCGCCAGCAGCCGACAGGGGGCTTTCTACGAGCAGTACTTC. Looking up the rest from reference TRBV5-1 and TRBJ2-7 gives the full variable domain: KAGVTQTPRYLIKTRGQQVTLSCSPISGHRSVSWYQQTPGQGLQFLFEYFSETQRNKGNFPGRFSGRQFSNSRSEMNVSTLELGDSALYLCASSRQGAFYEQYFGPGTRLTVT.

This chain connects TRBV12-3 or TRBV12-4 to TRBJ2-2, with D unclear. Deletions cut 5 bases from V and 6 bases from J, with 10 bases between. This CDR3 has 13 residues. In DNA form, the CDR3 reads TGTGCCAGCAGTCCTAGGTCCCCCGGGGAGCTGTTTTTT. This codes for CASSPRSPGELFF.

The table lists this clonotype with a few counts. The V gene is TRBV5-1, the J gene TRBJ2-7, with D possibly matching TRBD1 (5 bases). The germline V gene has CDR1 SGHRS and CDR2 YFSETQ. Trimming shortened V by 2 bases and J by 0 bases, and 9 bases separated the two germline ends. This CDR3 is 14 amino acids long. CDR3 sequence: CASSLETVSYEQYF. The CDR3 nucleotides read TGCGCCAGCAGCTTAGAGACAGTCTCCTACGAGCAGTACTTC.

The chain carries TRBV20-1 and TRBJ2-7; D gene uncertain. Trimming stripped 4 bases from V and 2 bases from J, with 18 bases between. This CDR3 has 15 amino acids. Germline V lookup: CDR1 DFQATT, CDR2 SNEGSKA (reference sequence). CDR3 sequence: CSAKLNYGNTYEQYV. The CDR3 DNA reads TGCAGTGCTAAGCTTAATTATGGCAACACCTACGAGCAGTACGTC.

V usage is TRBV4-1 and J usage is TRBJ1-2; D uncertain. This CDR3 has 14 amino acids. Germline lookup yields CDR1 MGHRA and CDR2 YSYEKL. The V and J ends lost 0 bases and 4 bases respectively, with 9 bases between them. The DNA of the CDR3 is TGCGCCAGCAGCCAAGATAAACTAGGCTATGGCTACACCTTC. Its translation: CASSQDKLGYGYTF.

V gene TRBV20-1 combines with J gene TRBJ2-5; 11 nucleotides align to TRBD2. J was trimmed by 4 bases and V by 1 base; bases with no gene match: 5. Germline V gene lookup returns CDR1 DFQATT and CDR2 SNEGSKA (reference sequence). The CDR3 is 15 amino acids. The CDR3 bases are TGCAGTGCTAGAGTCTCCGGGACTAGCGGAGAGACCCAGTACTTC. It specifies CSARVSGTSGETQYF.

The chain is built from TRBV20-1 and TRBJ2-7, with 7 nucleotides matching TRBD1. Trimming removed 6 bases from V and 3 bases from J; junction bases left unmatched: 11. CDR1 is DFQATT, CDR2 SNEGSKA, per germline (reference sequence). The CDR3 has 14 amino acids. The CDR3 loop reads CSAPRQGTIYEQYF. The CDR3 DNA reads TGCAGTGCGCCCCGACAGGGAACGATCTACGAGCAGTACTTC.

This clonotype showed up just a few times. The chain recombines TRBV5-4 with TRBJ2-5, with 7 nucleotides matching TRBD1. The CDR3 is 15 residues long. V was pared by 4 bases and J by 5 bases, with 11 bases of the junction left unmatched. CDR1 is SGHNT and CDR2 is YYREEE in the germline V gene (reference sequence). The CDR3 DNA follows: TGTGCCAGCAGCACCGCAGGGGGAATGGGTGAGACCCAGTACTTC. Protein sequence: CASSTAGGMGETQYF.

This chain links TRBV7-2 with TRBJ2-5; possible D gene TRBD2, 6 bases. The V gene lost 8 bases and the J gene lost 1 base, with 14 bases spanning the gap. The CDR3 length is 14 residues. Germline CDR1 is SGHTA and CDR2 is FQGNSA. Written as DNA, the CDR3 is TGTGCCAGCTGCCCCCCGGGAGCCCAAGAGACCCAGTACTTC. Translated, it gives CASCPPGAQETQYF.

This clonotype was counted a few times. V usage is TRBV18 and J usage is TRBJ1-3; D is unclear. The CDR3 consists of 15 residues. Germline V lookup: CDR1 KGHSH, CDR2 LQKENI. V lost 6 bases to trimming and J lost 4 bases, with 16 bases between them. The CDR3 here is CASSRSMGEGNTIYF. The CDR3 bases are TGTGCCAGCTCGCGAAGTATGGGAGAAGGAAACACCATATATTTT.

This clonotype was seen a handful of times. This chain joins TRBV5-1 and TRBJ1-1; no clear D gene. Between the trimmed V and J ends, which lost 4 bases and 5 bases, there was a span of 18 bases. The CDR3 has 15 amino acids. CDR1 SGHRS and CDR2 YFSETQ come from the germline V gene. CDR3 DNA sequence: TGCGCCAGCAGCCAAGCGGACTGGGGTACTACTGAAGCTTTCTTT. It yields the protein CASSQADWGTTEAFF.

The chain is built from TRBV12-3 or TRBV12-4 and TRBJ1-6; no clear D gene. This CDR3 is 13 amino acids long. V lost 7 bases, J lost 9 bases, and 13 bases lay in between. In DNA, the CDR3 is TGTGCCAGCACCCCGATATTTGGTTCACCCCTCCACTTT. Translation: CASTPIFGSPLHF.

This clonotype was counted a few times. The V and J genes are TRBV7-9 and TRBJ1-5; D is perhaps TRBD1 (6 bases). Trimming took 3 bases from V and 3 from J, leaving 12 bases between them. This CDR3 is built from 15 residues. In germline, CDR1 is SEHNR, CDR2 FQNEAQ (reference sequence). The CDR3: CASSLGQGYNQPQHF. The CDR3 DNA sequence: TGTGCCAGCAGCTTGGGGCAGGGGTACAATCAGCCCCAGCATTTT.